The present entry profiles one T cell receptor beta chain with its context. No cognate antigen has been identified for it. Within one base of it there is no much larger clone, and no base qualities were kept. The data originate from a study of a mutant IDH1 vaccine in newly diagnosed glioma (dated by TCRdb to about 2021). About the full investigation: Eight vaccinations were administered to patients in weeks 1, 3, 5, 7, 11, 15, 19 and 23, corresponding to visits V03 through V10. Of the 32 patients who were treated, around 62% were male and approximately 38% were female, and the mean age was about 37 years. Before enrollment, patients had received standard therapy of radiotherapy alone, temozolomide alone, or radiochemotherapy with temozolomide; most received the combination. Longitudinal TCRB deep sequencing was performed for about two dozen treated patients wherever samples were available for exploratory analyses. Peripheral blood samples were drawn at six visits, namely V03 (baseline), V05, V07, V10, V12 and V13. Vaccination started 4-6 weeks after radiotherapy alone, or was given together with temozolomide cycles in the groups whose treatment included chemotherapy.

The library relied on the immunoSEQ multiplex PCR assay. Rearranged TCR beta chain sequences were amplified using the hsTCRB Kit according to the manufacturer's protocol. An Illumina MiSeq was used to sequence the TCRB libraries. Processing in the source paper ran as follows. The kit vendor's proprietary platform handled demultiplexing, trimming and gene mapping. TCRdb holds this immuneACCESS table with in-frame rearrangements only. Some clones are missing; in checked studies, unresolved V genes explain under half, and the rest has no known cause. V and J calls and clone size come straight from that table; D and trimming were deduced from the DNA. The sample has some 64,000 clones on record, about 80% of them singletons. Over 4.5% of the sample belongs to the ten largest clones. Overall results and qualifications from the work: PBMC samples for TCRB deep sequencing were selected based on availability. Pseudoprogression appeared unrelated to alterations in the top peripheral T cell clonotypes detected by TCRB sequencing. The authors noted that analyses of patient blood samples could not be reproduced because of sample limitations. Across multiple MHC alleles, vaccine-induced immune responses were seen in 85% to 95% of patients.

Spanning cysteine to phenylalanine, the CDR3 consists of 13 amino acids. Only the CDR3 region is kept as DNA, spanning 39 bases read in frame from base 1. Taken from the germline V gene (reference sequence), the CDR1 and CDR2 loops are GTSNPN and SVGIG. The junction shows trimming of 2 bases on V and 8 bases on J, plus 13 bases between the germline ends. According to the study, the label for this sample's time point signals: week 11, during vaccination. Each vaccine dose, consisting of 300 ug of a 20-mer mutant IDH1 peptide in Montanide, was administered subcutaneously with topical imiquimod. Newly diagnosed WHO grade 3 or 4 IDH1-mutant astrocytomas showing loss of nuclear ATRX were present in the donors. The samples were drawn from NOA16, a multicentre, single-arm, open-label phase I trial in Germany that tested a mutant IDH1 peptide vaccine in humans for the first time. Genomic DNA for TCRB sequencing was extracted from EDTA blood using the DNeasy Blood and Tissue Kit.

The sequence derives from a man in his forties or fifties with glioma. Recombination joined TRBV30 with TRBJ2-4, with no confident D gene call. The sequences come from PBMCs, collected from a glioma patient whose treatment included an IDH1 peptide vaccine. CDR3 region: CAWSIVDRDIQYF. The DNA reads TGTGCCTGGAGTATCGTGGACCGGGACATTCAGTACTTC.